This T cell receptor (beta chain) was observed in a study of T cell responses to AZD1222 COVID-19 vaccine. Findings and caveats of the study: Reports indicate that nearly half of spike-specific TCRs are directed at unmutated variant regions.

V shed 4 bases, J shed 5 bases, and the junction held 5 bases outside the gene matches. Looked up from germline, CDR1 is LGHDT and CDR2 is YNNKEL (reference sequence). CDR3 length: 15 amino acids. About this clone: Antigen specificity is unknown.

Libraries were prepared by immunoSEQ multiplex PCR; TCRdb keeps only in-frame clonotypes and omits some of them. Counted here are 50,000 to 85,000 clones, 79% occurring once; the ten biggest clones make up 20% to 30%. The origin of this receptor is an adult in good health. Sequenced here: peripheral blood, sampled on day 0 of MenACWY control vaccination. V and J are TRBV3-1 (or the pseudogene TRBV3-2) and TRBJ2-1; 10 bases map to TRBD2. CDR3 in DNA: TGTGCCAGCAGCCCTAGCGGGGGTCTAAACAATGAGCAGTTCTTC. Protein sequence: CASSPSGGLNNEQFF.